The 22 T cell receptor beta chains listed next were all sequenced from one sample in a study of CD8 T cells in Susac syndrome. After extraction with the RNeasy kit, roughly 0.45 to 1 ug of the RNA was reverse transcribed using random hexamers. Using its own MiXCR run on the immunoSEQ multiplex PCR reads, TCRdb lists one record per CDR3 protein. Found here are about 160,000 distinct CDR3 sequences, around 93% of them singletons; the top ten hold roughly 0.13%. Material: CD4+ T cells from PBMCs. The source of these receptors is a human donor in good health.

For the CDR3, the DNA is TGTGCCAGCAGCAATGGCTACACCTTC. Translation: CASSNGYTF. The chain carries TRBV14 and TRBJ1-2, with no clear D. The germline gives CDR1 SGHDN, CDR2 FVKESK. The V and J ends lost 5 bases and 6 bases respectively, with 1 base between them. The CDR3 contains 9 residues.

The rearrangement links TRBV3-1 to TRBJ1-1; D is perhaps TRBD1 (5 bases). CDR1 and CDR2 (germline): LGHDT, YNNKEL (reference sequence). V was pared by 3 bases and J by 8 bases, with 10 bases between. This CDR3 region has 12 residues. The CDR3 DNA is TGTGCCAGCAGCCAGGGACTGGGAGAAGCTTTCTTT. Its translation is CASSQGLGEAFF.

The chain couples TRBV5-1 to TRBJ2-7; D remains ambiguous. V was trimmed by 1 base and J by 3 bases, leaving 14 bases between them. The CDR3 has 15 amino acids. Germline CDR1 is SGHRS and CDR2 is YFSETQ. The CDR3 loop is CASSLIGNIRYEQYF. The CDR3 coding sequence is TGCGCCAGCAGCTTGATAGGTAATATTCGCTACGAGCAGTACTTC.

The J gene is TRBJ1-2, the V gene TRBV3-1; no reliable D call. V was pared by 0 bases and J by 7 bases, with 6 bases between. The CDR3 runs to 12 residues. The germline V gene has CDR1 LGHDT and CDR2 YNNKEL (reference sequence). CDR3 DNA: TGTGCCAGCAGCCAAGATGACGTTGGCTACACCTTC. Amino acids: CASSQDDVGYTF. Supplemented by reference TRBV3-1 and TRBJ1-2, the full variable domain reads DTAVSQTPKYLVTQMGNDKSIKCEQNLGHDTMYWYKQDSKKFLKIMFSYNNKELIINETVPNRFSPKSPDKAHLNLHINSLELGDSAVYFCASSQDDVGYTFGSGTRLTVV.

The chain combines TRBV7-2 with TRBJ1-6, with unresolved D. Between the trimmed V and J ends, which lost 2 bases and 8 bases, there was a span of 4 bases. This CDR3 comprises 12 residues. Germline-derived CDR1 and CDR2 are SGHTA and FQGNSA. The CDR3 DNA follows: TGTGCCAGCAGCTTAAGGTATTCACCCCTCCACTTT. The encoded protein is CASSLRYSPLHF. Drawing the rest from reference TRBV7-2 and TRBJ1-6, the complete variable domain is GAGVSQSPSNKVTEKGKDVELRCDPISGHTALYWYRQSLGQGLEFLIYFQGNSAPDKSGLPSDRFSAERTGGSVSTLTIQRTQQEDSAVYLCASSLRYSPLHFGNGTRLTVT.

J is TRBJ2-7 and V is TRBV3-1, with 9 bases identical to TRBD2. The V gene's germline CDR1 is LGHDT and CDR2 YNNKEL (reference sequence). Unmatched junction bases numbered 8, after V lost 3 bases and J lost 2 bases. CDR3 size: 16 residues. CDR3 region: CASSQGTTSGPYEQYF. The CDR3 nucleotides are TGTGCCAGCAGCCAGGGTACGACTAGCGGCCCCTACGAGCAGTACTTC.

The rearrangement uses TRBV9 and TRBJ2-7; TRBD1 matches at 7 bases. This CDR3 region has 14 residues. J was trimmed by 2 bases and V by 4 bases; bases with no gene match: 6. Looked up from germline, CDR1 is SGDLS and CDR2 is YYNGEE. CDR3 sequence reads: CASSLGQAAYEQYF. The CDR3 DNA follows: TGTGCCAGCAGCTTAGGACAGGCGGCCTACGAGCAGTACTTC.

The V call is TRBV2, the J call TRBJ1-1, with D uncertain. V was shortened by 8 bases and J by 3 bases, with 10 bases between the two germline ends. This CDR3 spans 12 amino acids. Germline values: CDR1 SNHLY, CDR2 FYNNEI. In nucleotides, the CDR3 is TGTGCCAGCGGGAAAGCGGACACTGAAGCTTTCTTT. Translating gives CASGKADTEAFF.

The rearrangement links TRBV20-1 to TRBJ2-4; TRBD2 might be the D (5 bases). The CDR3 consists of 13 residues. The V gene's germline CDR1 is DFQATT and CDR2 SNEGSKA (reference sequence). V lost 5 bases to trimming and J lost 6 bases, with 14 bases between them. CDR3 in DNA: TGCAGTGCTCTAGCACGAGGGTTAAACATTCAGTACTTC. It specifies CSALARGLNIQYF.

The chain carries TRBV4-2 and TRBJ2-7; possibly TRBD2 for D (5 bases). Germline V gives CDR1 LGHNA, CDR2 YNFKEQ. The CDR3 is made up of 12 amino acids. V gave up 4 bases and J gave up 7 bases, with 11 bases separating them. The CDR3 DNA sequence: TGTGCCAGCAGCCTGGACTTTGGAGAGCAGTACTTC. It encodes CASSLDFGEQYF.

The chain carries TRBV5-1 and TRBJ2-7, with 11 bases fitting TRBD1. Germline lookup yields CDR1 SGHRS and CDR2 YFSETQ. This CDR3 comprises 12 residues. Trimming removed 0 bases from V and 11 bases from J; junction bases left unmatched: 1. This CDR3 reads CASSLEGQGEYF. The CDR3 nucleotides read TGCGCCAGCAGCTTGGAGGGACAGGGGGAGTACTTC. The full variable domain, in which reference TRBV5-1 and TRBJ2-7 provide the parts outside the CDR3, is KAGVTQTPRYLIKTRGQQVTLSCSPISGHRSVSWYQQTPGQGLQFLFEYFSETQRNKGNFPGRFSGRQFSNSRSEMNVSTLELGDSALYLCASSLEGQGEYFGPGTRLTVT.

The chain is built from TRBV4-1 and TRBJ1-5, with 9 bases fitting TRBD1. The V gene's germline CDR1 is MGHRA and CDR2 YSYEKL. Unmatched junction bases numbered 10, after V lost 3 bases and J lost 7 bases. The CDR3 sequence is 16 residues long. DNA for the CDR3: TGCGCCAGCAGCCATGGTACAGGGGGCCGGGACCAGCCCCAGCATTTT. It is translated as CASSHGTGGRDQPQHF.

This clonotype appeared a few times. CDR3 region: CASSLFDTQYF. The CDR3 coding sequence is TGTGCCAGCAGCCTTTTTGATACGCAGTATTTT. V usage is TRBV7-2 and J usage is TRBJ2-3; no reliable D call. Per germline, CDR1 SGHTA and CDR2 FQGNSA. The CDR3 covers 11 residues. V gave up 5 bases and J gave up 6 bases, with 6 bases separating them.

This chain links TRBV12-3 or TRBV12-4 with TRBJ1-1; D unresolved. This CDR3 is built from 13 residues. V was clipped by 5 bases and J by 0 bases, with 7 bases between them. The CDR3 loop is CASSGYMNTEAFF. The CDR3 region has the DNA TGTGCCAGCAGTGGCTATATGAACACTGAAGCTTTCTTT.

This chain uses TRBV6-5 with TRBJ1-2, with D tentatively TRBD1 (6 bases). V dropped 6 bases and J dropped 7 bases, with 15 bases sitting between them. CDR3 length: 13 amino acids. Germline CDR1 is MNHEY and CDR2 is SVGAGI. The CDR3 sequence: CASSPTGFGGYTF. For the CDR3, the DNA is TGTGCCAGCAGCCCAACAGGGTTCGGTGGCTACACCTTC.

This rearrangement joins TRBV2 to TRBJ1-5; 10 nucleotides align to TRBD1. V was pared by 5 bases and J by 7 bases, with 14 bases of the junction left unmatched. Germline V gene sequence: CDR1 SNHLY, CDR2 FYNNEI. This CDR3 has 17 amino acids. The CDR3 sequence: CASSSEYGDRGQQPQHF. The CDR3, as DNA: TGTGCCAGCAGTTCCGAATATGGTGACAGGGGGCAACAGCCCCAGCATTTT.

In this sample, this clonotype turned up once. This sequence joins TRBV18 and TRBJ2-3; D might be TRBD1 (6 bases). Germline CDR1 KGHSH, CDR2 LQKENI. The V and J ends lost 2 bases and 5 bases respectively, with 8 bases between them. The length of the CDR3 is 13 residues. The CDR3 here is CASSPSGEDTQYF. Written as DNA, the CDR3 is TGTGCCAGCTCACCATCAGGGGAAGATACGCAGTATTTT. Full variable domain (rest looked up from reference TRBV18 and TRBJ2-3): NAGVMQNPRHLVRRRGQEARLRCSPMKGHSHVYWYRQLPEEGLKFMVYLQKENIIDESGMPKERFSAEFPKEGPSILRIQQVVRGDSAAYFCASSPSGEDTQYFGPGTRLTVL.

The rearrangement joins TRBV29-1 to TRBJ1-5; D gene unclear. V was pared by 4 bases and J by 4 bases, with 11 bases between. The germline V gene encodes CDR1 SQVTM and CDR2 ANQGSEA. This CDR3 region has 13 residues. CDR3 in DNA: TGCAGCGTTGGCCAGGAAAGGAATCAGCCCCAGCATTTT. Protein product: CSVGQERNQPQHF. The whole variable domain, filled in from reference TRBV29-1 and TRBJ1-5, reads SAVISQKPSRDICQRGTSLTIQCQVDSQVTMMFWYRQQPGQSLTLIATANQGSEATYESGFVIDKFPISRPNLTFSTLTVSNMSPEDSSIYLCSVGQERNQPQHFGDGTRLSIL.

The chain is built from TRBV12-3 or TRBV12-4 and TRBJ1-2, with 7 bases fitting TRBD1. The CDR3 is made up of 14 amino acids. Germline trimming cut 3 bases from V and 4 bases from J; bases unmatched to any gene: 5. The CDR3 sequence is CASSLGQGGYGYTF. CDR3 bases: TGTGCCAGCAGTTTGGGGCAGGGGGGCTATGGCTACACCTTC.

The chain employs TRBV7-3 and TRBJ2-1; 9 bases map to TRBD2. Per germline, CDR1 SGHTA and CDR2 FQGTGA. J lost 8 bases, V lost 3 bases, and 8 bases had no gene match. The CDR3 contains 15 residues. The CDR3 spells CASSLRAGGEDEQFF. The CDR3 DNA is TGTGCCAGCAGCTTGAGAGCGGGGGGAGAGGATGAGCAGTTCTTC. Based on the CDR3 plus reference TRBV7-3 and TRBJ2-1, the full variable domain is GAGVSQTPSNKVTEKGKYVELRCDPISGHTALYWYRQSLGQGPEFLIYFQGTGAADDSGLPNDRFFAVRPEGSVSTLKIQRTERGDSAVYLCASSLRAGGEDEQFFGPGTRLTVL.

This chain joins TRBV15 and TRBJ1-5; 7 positions agree with TRBD1. V gave up 4 bases and J gave up 0 bases; unmatched junction bases: 12. The CDR3 sequence is 18 residues long. In germline, CDR1 is LNHNV, CDR2 YYDKDF (reference sequence). CDR3: CATSTTGTDVASNQPQHF. As DNA, the CDR3 is TGTGCCACCAGCACAACCGGGACAGACGTCGCTAGCAATCAGCCCCAGCATTTT.

The chain is built from TRBV6-5 and TRBJ2-5; D uncertain. The CDR3 is 13 residues long. Trimming took 2 bases from V and 2 from J, leaving 6 bases between them. From germline, CDR1 is MNHEY and CDR2 SVGAGI. The CDR3 DNA is TGTGCCAGCAGTTACGTCCGGCAAGAGACCCAGTACTTC. It is translated as CASSYVRQETQYF.